The clone carrying this T cell receptor beta chain was seen more than once but under ten times. Its cognate antigen is unknown. The sample comes from a study of cytomegalovirus exposure and HLA in healthy donors. J was trimmed by 2 bases and V by 4 bases; bases with no gene match: 5. The CDR3 loop spans 16 amino acids. In germline, CDR1 is SGHRS, CDR2 YFSETQ. PCR was performed using 60 Vbeta and 13 Jbeta primers. This table comes from immunoSEQ multiplex PCR, and its TCRdb copy is limited to in-frame clones, with some not included. The sample includes under 300,000 clones, approximately 81% of them seen just once. Study results and caveats: The majority of TCR sequences were rare, yet some public TCRs appeared in many donors.

This TCR was sampled from an older woman in good health and CMV-seropositive. This rearrangement joins TRBV5-1 to TRBJ2-1; 11 positions agree with TRBD2. The specimen sequenced was PBMCs. DNA for the CDR3: TGCGCCAGCAGCATGCTGACTAGCGGGACCTACAATGAGCAGTTCTTC. Its translation: CASSMLTSGTYNEQFF.